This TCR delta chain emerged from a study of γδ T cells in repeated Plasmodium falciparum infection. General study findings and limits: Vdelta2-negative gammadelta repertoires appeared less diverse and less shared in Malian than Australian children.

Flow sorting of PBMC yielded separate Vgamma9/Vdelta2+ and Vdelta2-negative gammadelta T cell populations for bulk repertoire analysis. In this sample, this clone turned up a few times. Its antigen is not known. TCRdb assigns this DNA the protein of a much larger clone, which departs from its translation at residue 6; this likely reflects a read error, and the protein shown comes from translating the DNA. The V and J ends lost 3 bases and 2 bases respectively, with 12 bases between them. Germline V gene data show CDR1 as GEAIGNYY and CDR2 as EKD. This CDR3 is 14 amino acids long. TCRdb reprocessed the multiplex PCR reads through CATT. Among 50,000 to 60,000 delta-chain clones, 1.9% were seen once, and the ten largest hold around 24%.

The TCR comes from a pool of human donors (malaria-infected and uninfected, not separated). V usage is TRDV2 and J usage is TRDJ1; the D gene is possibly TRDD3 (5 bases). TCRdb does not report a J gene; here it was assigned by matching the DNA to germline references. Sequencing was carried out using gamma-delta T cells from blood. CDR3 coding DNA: TGTGCCTGTGACTCACAGGGGACTACCGATAAACTCATCTTT. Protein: CACDSQGTTDKLIF.